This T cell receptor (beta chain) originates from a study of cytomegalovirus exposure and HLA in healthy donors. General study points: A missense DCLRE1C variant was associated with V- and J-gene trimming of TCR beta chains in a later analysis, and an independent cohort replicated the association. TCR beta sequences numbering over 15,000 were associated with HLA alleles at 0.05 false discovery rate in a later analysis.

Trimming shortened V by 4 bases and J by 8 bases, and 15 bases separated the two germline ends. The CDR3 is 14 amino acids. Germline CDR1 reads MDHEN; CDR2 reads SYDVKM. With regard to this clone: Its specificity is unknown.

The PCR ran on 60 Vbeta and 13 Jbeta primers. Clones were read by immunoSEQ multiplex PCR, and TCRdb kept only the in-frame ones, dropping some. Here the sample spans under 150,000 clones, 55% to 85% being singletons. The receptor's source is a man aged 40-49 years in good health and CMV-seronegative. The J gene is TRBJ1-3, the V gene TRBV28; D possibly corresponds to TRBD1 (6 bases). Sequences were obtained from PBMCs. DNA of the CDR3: TGTGCCAGCAGTTCCGGGGGGGGCGGACACACCATATATTTT. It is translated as CASSSGGGGHTIYF.